This record looks at one TCR beta chain sequence and its context. What it binds is unknown. The data were taken from a study of OX40 agonist ivuxolimab in advanced cancers. Study at large: Those enrolled were approximately 83% male, with a mean age of about 66 years and ages from about 20 to 85. Whole-study findings and limits: Not determined was the antigen specificity of the expanded peripheral T cells. Compared with CD4+, CD8+ T cells on average had more expanded clones.

Measured with immunoSEQ multiplex PCR; TCRdb has only the in-frame clones, and not every one. This sample has around 67,000 clones, with approximately 80% found just once. Trimming stripped 5 bases from V and 3 bases from J, with 7 bases between. The CDR3 is 12 residues long. Germline CDR1 is SGHNT and CDR2 is YYREEE (reference sequence). Baseline, cycle 4 day 1, and cycle 7 day 1 were the blood sampling points. This receptor was taken from an adult with an advanced solid tumor such as melanoma, head and neck, liver or kidney cancer. The rearrangement links TRBV5-4 to TRBJ2-3; D remains unclear. Material: CD4+ or CD8+ T cells sorted from blood, obtained in a trial of the OX40 agonist ivuxolimab. In DNA, the CDR3 is TGTGCCAGCAGTCAGGTAACAGATACGCAGTATTTT. Translation gives CASSQVTDTQYF. Full variable domain (missing parts from reference TRBV5-4 and TRBJ2-3): ETGVTQSPTHLIKTRGQQVTLRCSSQSGHNTVSWYQQALGQGPQFIFQYYREEENGRGNFPPRFSGLQFPNYSSELNVNALELDDSALYLCASSQVTDTQYFGPGTRLTVL.